The clone carrying this T cell receptor (beta chain) showed up many times. The antigen remains undetermined. The time point denotes: longitudinal time-point 1 (baseline). It was by 5'RACE with 10-nucleotide random UMIs that the cDNA was made. From 15-18 subjects, each sequencing run yielded over 180 million TCR-beta sequences. One entry per CDR3 protein results from TCRdb running MiXCR on the 5' RACE reads. Among about 50,000 distinct CDR3 sequences listed, more than 8.5% were seen once. The CDR3 is made up of 15 amino acids. The trim removed 5 bases at V and 4 bases at J, leaving 5 bases unmatched. The sample belongs to a study of neurological immune-mediated disorders. Regarding the study as a whole: The greatest TCR clonal expansion occurred in HTLV-1-associated myelopathy and the least in multiple sclerosis, which fell below healthy controls.

The specimen sequenced was PBMCs. The rearrangement uses TRBV12-3 or TRBV12-4 and TRBJ2-2; 9 bases map to TRBD1. The receptor's source is a woman aged 40 to 55 in good health. The CDR3 reads CASSPQGAGTGELFF. CDR3 DNA: TGTGCCAGCAGTCCACAGGGGGCAGGCACCGGGGAGCTGTTTTTT.